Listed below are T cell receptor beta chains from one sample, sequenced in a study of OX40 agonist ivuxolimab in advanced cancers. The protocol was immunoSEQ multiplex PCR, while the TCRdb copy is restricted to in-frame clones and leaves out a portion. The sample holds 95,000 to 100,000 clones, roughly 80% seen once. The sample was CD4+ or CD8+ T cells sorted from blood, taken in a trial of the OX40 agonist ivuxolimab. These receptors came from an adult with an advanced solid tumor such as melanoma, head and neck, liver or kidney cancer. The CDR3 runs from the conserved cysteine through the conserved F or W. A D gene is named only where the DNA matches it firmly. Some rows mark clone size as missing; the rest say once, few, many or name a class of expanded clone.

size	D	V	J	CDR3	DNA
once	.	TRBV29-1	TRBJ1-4	CSVASRDDEKLFF	TGCAGCGTGGCTTCCCGGGACGATGAAAAACTGTTTTTT
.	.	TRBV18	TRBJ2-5	CASSPPGHQETQYF	TGTGCCAGCTCACCCCCGGGACACCAAGAGACCCAGTACTTC
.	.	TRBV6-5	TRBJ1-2	CASSPAGTTLYGYTF	TGTGCCAGCAGCCCAGCAGGGACGACTCTCTATGGCTACACCTTC
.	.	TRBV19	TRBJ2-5	CASSRGFQETQYF	TGTGCCAGTAGTCGGGGCTTCCAAGAGACCCAGTACTTC
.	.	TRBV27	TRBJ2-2	CASKRAGELFF	TGTGCCAGCAAGCGGGCCGGGGAGCTGTTTTTT
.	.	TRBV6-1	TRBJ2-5	CASTLGRKTQYF	TGTGCCAGCACCCTAGGGAGGAAGACCCAGTACTTC
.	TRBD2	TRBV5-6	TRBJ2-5	CASSSVSRPSGRWSETQYF	TGTGCCAGCAGCTCAGTCTCGCGACCTAGCGGGAGGTGGTCGGAGACCCAGTACTTC
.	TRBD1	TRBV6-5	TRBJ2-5	CASKRDRGPETQYF	TGTGCCAGCAAAAGGGACAGGGGGCCAGAGACCCAGTACTTC
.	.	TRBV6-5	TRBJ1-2	CASSYSGVGRGYGYTF	TGTGCCAGCAGTTACTCGGGGGTGGGCCGGGGCTATGGCTACACCTTC
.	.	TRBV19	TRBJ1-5	CASRGGINYNQPQHF	TGTGCCAGTAGAGGAGGGATAAACTACAATCAGCCCCAGCATTTT
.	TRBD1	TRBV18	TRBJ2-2	CASSQGQGNTGELFF	TGTGCCAGCTCACAAGGACAGGGGAACACCGGGGAGCTGTTTTTT
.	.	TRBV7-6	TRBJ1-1	CASSLGPSVTNTEAFF	TGTGCCAGCAGCTTAGGTCCGTCGGTGACGAACACTGAAGCTTTCTTT
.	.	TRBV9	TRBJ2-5	CASSVGPSSKETQYF	TGTGCCAGCAGCGTAGGCCCCTCTAGCAAAGAGACCCAGTACTTC
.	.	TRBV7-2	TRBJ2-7	CASSSRAYEQYF	TGTGCCAGCAGTTCCAGAGCCTACGAGCAGTACTTC
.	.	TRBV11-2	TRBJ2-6	CASSKGGAGANVLTF	TGTGCCAGCAGCAAAGGAGGGGCCGGGGCCAACGTCCTGACTTTC
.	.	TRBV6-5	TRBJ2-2	CASSSRNTGELFF	TGTGCCAGCAGTTCCAGAAACACCGGGGAGCTGTTTTTT
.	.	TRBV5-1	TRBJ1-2	CASSQSAVWGYTF	TGCGCCAGCAGCCAGTCCGCCGTTTGGGGCTACACCTTC